This T cell receptor beta chain was documented in a study of cytomegalovirus exposure and HLA in healthy donors. V lost 1 base to trimming and J lost 4 bases; unmatched junction nucleotides: 12. The length of the CDR3 is 19 residues. Germline CDR1 SGHTA, CDR2 FQGTGA. 60 Vbeta and 13 Jbeta primers were used in PCR. TCRdb's copy holds only in-frame clones and misses some; the assay was immunoSEQ multiplex PCR. The repertoire holds 110,000 to 150,000 clones, 73% seen once, with 13% to 15% in the top ten. Material: PBMCs. This TCR derives from a human donor in good health. The gene calls are TRBV7-3 and TRBJ2-1; TRBD2 matches 11 bases. The CDR3, as DNA: TGTGCCAGCAGCTTAAAGGCCCCCACTAGCGGGGGAACTTACAATGAGCAGTTCTTC. Translation gives CASSLKAPTSGGTYNEQFF.